These 10 T cell receptor beta chains were all obtained from the same sample, sequenced in a study of blood T cell repertoires in COVID-19. Here immunoSEQ multiplex PCR was the method, and the copy in TCRdb shows in-frame clones only, minus some. The sample has more than 110,000 clones, about 84% seen once. Sample: peripheral blood. The receptor set was obtained from a woman older than 75 in a cohort sampled during active or convalescent COVID-19.

The chain uses TRBV5-4 and TRBJ2-5; D not resolved. Germline V CDR1 and CDR2: SGHNT, YYREEE (reference sequence). The ends were cut back, 2 bases at V and 5 bases at J, with 13 bases in the middle. CDR3 size: 14 residues. CDR3 nucleotides: TGTGCCAGCAGCTTTTGGGCAGATAGGGAGACCCAGTACTTC. Its translation: CASSFWADRETQYF.

Only a few counts were recorded for this clone. The chain couples TRBV6-2 or TRBV6-3 to TRBJ1-2; perhaps TRBD1 as D (5 bases). Germline CDR1 MNHEY, CDR2 SVGEGT. The CDR3 is 15 amino acids. The ends were cut back, 5 bases at V and 4 bases at J, with 17 bases in the middle. CDR3 in DNA: TGTGCCAGCAGTGTATCCGCAGGGTCGATCTATGGCTACACCTTC. It is translated as CASSVSAGSIYGYTF.

The chain joins TRBV19 to TRBJ2-1; maybe TRBD2 (6 bases). The CDR3 has 15 residues. Germline V gene data show CDR1 as LNHDA and CDR2 as SQIVND (reference sequence). The ends were cut back, 5 bases at V and 9 bases at J, with 20 bases in the middle. CDR3 loop: CASSPRDPARSEQFF. The CDR3 coding sequence is TGTGCCAGTAGTCCGCGGGACCCGGCTCGTAGTGAGCAGTTCTTC.

This chain joins TRBV27 and TRBJ2-1; 15 bases are shared with TRBD2. The CDR3 totals 17 residues. The germline V gene encodes CDR1 MNHEY and CDR2 SMNVEV (reference sequence). Trimming at V came to 5 bases and at J to 6 bases, leaving 8 bases not matched to a gene. The CDR3 region is CASSPRTSGGVGNEQFF. DNA for the CDR3: TGTGCCAGCAGTCCTCGGACTAGCGGGGGGGTGGGCAATGAGCAGTTCTTC.

This clone was seen just once. The rearrangement uses TRBV12-3 or TRBV12-4 and TRBJ2-7; 7 bases agree with TRBD1. The V gene end was trimmed by 3 bases and the J gene end by 6 bases; junction bases not matched to a gene: 5. The CDR3 runs to 13 residues. CDR3 sequence (DNA): TGTGCCAGCAGTTTTGGACAGGCGGGCGAGCAGTACTTC. Its translation: CASSFGQAGEQYF.

At least ten counts were recorded for this clone. The genes are TRBV6-5 and TRBJ2-3; D is possibly TRBD2 (6 bases). Germline V gene lookup returns CDR1 MNHEY and CDR2 SVGAGI. Trimming pared 2 bases from V and 8 bases from J, leaving 11 bases between. The length of the CDR3 is 13 residues. CDR3 region: CASSYGSEGTQYF. In DNA, the CDR3 is TGTGCCAGCAGTTACGGTTCGGAGGGTACGCAGTATTTT.

The chain is built from TRBV7-2 and TRBJ2-1; 13 bases line up with TRBD2. V dropped 5 bases and J dropped 8; count of bases not matched to a gene: 3. The CDR3 loop spans 14 amino acids. In germline, CDR1 is SGHTA, CDR2 FQGNSA. CDR3 sequence: CASSPGLAGDEQFF. For the CDR3, the DNA is TGTGCCAGCAGCCCCGGACTAGCGGGGGATGAGCAGTTCTTC.

V gene TRBV4-2 combines with J gene TRBJ1-2; the D is unclear. With 2 bases removed from V and 3 bases from J, the gap between germline ends came to 13 bases. The CDR3 is 15 residues long. Per the germline V gene, CDR1 is LGHNA and CDR2 is YNFKEQ. The CDR3: CASSQPSRGDYGYTF. The CDR3, as DNA: TGTGCCAGCAGCCAACCCTCGCGGGGTGACTATGGCTACACCTTC.

J is TRBJ1-2 and V is TRBV14; 9 bases line up with TRBD1. The CDR3 sequence is 13 residues long. The trim removed 4 bases at V and 6 bases at J, leaving 3 bases unmatched. Per the germline V gene, CDR1 is SGHDN and CDR2 is FVKESK. CDR3 sequence (DNA): TGTGCCAGCAGCCCCCGGACAGGGGATGGCTACACCTTC. Its protein is CASSPRTGDGYTF. Filled out from reference TRBV14 and TRBJ1-2, the complete variable domain reads EAGVTQFPSHSVIEKGQTVTLRCDPISGHDNLYWYRRVMGKEIKFLLHFVKESKQDESGMPNNRFLAERTGGTYSTLKVQPAELEDSGVYFCASSPRTGDGYTFGSGTRLTVV.

The count of this clone is one. The chain joins TRBV5-8 to TRBJ2-1; a weak D match, TRBD2 (5 bases). The ends were cut back, 0 bases at V and 3 bases at J, with 10 bases in the middle. This CDR3 has 15 amino acids. Per the germline V gene, CDR1 is SGHTS and CDR2 is YDEGEE. CDR3 coding DNA: TGTGCCAGCAGCTTGGATCGGGGAAACTACAATGAGCAGTTCTTC. It yields the protein CASSLDRGNYNEQFF. The variable domain in full, completed from reference TRBV5-8 and TRBJ2-1, reads EAGVTQSPTHLIKTRGQQATLRCSPISGHTSVYWYQQALGLGLQFLLWYDEGEERNRGNFPPRFSGRQFPNYSSELNVNALELEDSALYLCASSLDRGNYNEQFFGPGTRLTVL.